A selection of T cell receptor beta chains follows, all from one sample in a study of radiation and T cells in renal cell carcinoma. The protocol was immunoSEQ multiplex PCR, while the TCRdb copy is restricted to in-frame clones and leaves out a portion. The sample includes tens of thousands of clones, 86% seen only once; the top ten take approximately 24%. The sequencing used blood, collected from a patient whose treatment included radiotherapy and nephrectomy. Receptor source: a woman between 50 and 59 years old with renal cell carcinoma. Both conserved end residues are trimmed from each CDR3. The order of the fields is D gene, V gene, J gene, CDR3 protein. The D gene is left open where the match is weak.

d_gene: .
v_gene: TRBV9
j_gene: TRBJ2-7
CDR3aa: ASSVGQPASSYEQY

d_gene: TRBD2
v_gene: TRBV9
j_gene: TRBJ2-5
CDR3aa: ASSMGTSGNQETQY

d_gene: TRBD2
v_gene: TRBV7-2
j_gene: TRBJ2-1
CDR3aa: ASSFLLGAGGEQF

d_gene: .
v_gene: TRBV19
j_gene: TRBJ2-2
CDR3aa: ASTNRVTGELF

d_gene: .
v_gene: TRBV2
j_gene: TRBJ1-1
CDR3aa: ASSAGRGTEAF

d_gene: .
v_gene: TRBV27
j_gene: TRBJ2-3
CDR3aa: ASSSPTAGKFFSSTDTQY

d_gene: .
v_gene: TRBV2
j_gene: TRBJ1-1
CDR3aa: ASQRAEAF

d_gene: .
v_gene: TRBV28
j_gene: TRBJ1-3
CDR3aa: ASTRTAGNTIY

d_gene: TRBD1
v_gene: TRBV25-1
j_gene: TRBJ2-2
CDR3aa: ASSAYSGQGTGELF

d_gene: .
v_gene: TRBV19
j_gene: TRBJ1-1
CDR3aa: ASSNTVGNTEAF

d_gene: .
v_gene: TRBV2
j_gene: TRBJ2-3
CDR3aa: ASSVRLGTDTQY

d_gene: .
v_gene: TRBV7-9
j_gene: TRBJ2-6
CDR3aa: ALYPVSGANVLT

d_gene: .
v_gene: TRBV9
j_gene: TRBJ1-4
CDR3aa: ASSNTGTVNEKLF

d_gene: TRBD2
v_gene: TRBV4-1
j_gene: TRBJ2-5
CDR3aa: ASSQDVPAGLAGGIQETQY

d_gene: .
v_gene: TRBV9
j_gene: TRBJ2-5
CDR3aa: ASSGSGRQETQY

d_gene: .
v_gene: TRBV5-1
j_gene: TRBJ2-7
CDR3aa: ASSGDGTTAYEQY

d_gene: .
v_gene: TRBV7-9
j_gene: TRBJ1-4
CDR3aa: ASSLNGINEKLF

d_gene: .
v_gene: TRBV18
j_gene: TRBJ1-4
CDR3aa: ASSPPRGQGMDEKLF

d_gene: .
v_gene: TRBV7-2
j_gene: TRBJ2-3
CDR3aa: ASSSTERTQY

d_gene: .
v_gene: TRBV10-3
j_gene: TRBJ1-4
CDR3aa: AISEGGTNEKLF

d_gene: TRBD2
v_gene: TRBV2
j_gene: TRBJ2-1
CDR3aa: ASSKTSGVARQF

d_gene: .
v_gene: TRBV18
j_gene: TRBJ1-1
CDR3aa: ASSRTRTEDAEAF

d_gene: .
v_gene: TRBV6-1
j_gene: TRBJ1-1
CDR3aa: ASRGTRDTEAF

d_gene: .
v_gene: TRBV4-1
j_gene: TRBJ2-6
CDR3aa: ASSQVNNPGANVLT

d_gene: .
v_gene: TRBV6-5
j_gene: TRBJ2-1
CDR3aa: ASSSRVRRFGDEQF

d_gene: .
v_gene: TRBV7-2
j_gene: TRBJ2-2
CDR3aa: ASSSPTGELF

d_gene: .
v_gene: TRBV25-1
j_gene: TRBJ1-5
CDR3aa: ASSSGAGGNQPQH

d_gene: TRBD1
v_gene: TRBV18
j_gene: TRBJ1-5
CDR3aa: ASSPEQGGQPQH

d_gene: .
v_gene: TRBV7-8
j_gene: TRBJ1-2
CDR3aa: ASSGRVGYGYT

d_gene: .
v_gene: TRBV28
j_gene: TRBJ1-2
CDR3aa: ASSSLPQGQGYT

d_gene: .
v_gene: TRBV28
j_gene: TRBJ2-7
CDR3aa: ASSFGQGGPYYEQY

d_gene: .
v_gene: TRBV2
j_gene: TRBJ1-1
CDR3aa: ASSAGELNTEAF

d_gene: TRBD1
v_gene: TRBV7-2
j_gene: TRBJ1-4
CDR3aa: ASSQSPGQGGEKLF

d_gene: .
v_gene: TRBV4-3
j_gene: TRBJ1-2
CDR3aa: ASSPSGEGNYGYT

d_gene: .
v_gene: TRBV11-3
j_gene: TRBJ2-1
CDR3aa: ASSPDSSYNEQF

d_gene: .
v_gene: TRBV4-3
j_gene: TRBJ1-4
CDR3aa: ASSQETGTNGLF

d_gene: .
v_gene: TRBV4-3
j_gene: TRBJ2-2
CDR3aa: ASSQEGPGNTGELF

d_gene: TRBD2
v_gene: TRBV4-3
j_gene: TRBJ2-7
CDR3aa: ASSLAGGPSYEQY

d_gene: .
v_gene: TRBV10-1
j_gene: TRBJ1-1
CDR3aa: ASSEGRTEAF

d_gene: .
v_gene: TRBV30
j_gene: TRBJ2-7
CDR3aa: AWSAKGPYEQY

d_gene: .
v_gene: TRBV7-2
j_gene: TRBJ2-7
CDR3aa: ASSLVGRGDEQY